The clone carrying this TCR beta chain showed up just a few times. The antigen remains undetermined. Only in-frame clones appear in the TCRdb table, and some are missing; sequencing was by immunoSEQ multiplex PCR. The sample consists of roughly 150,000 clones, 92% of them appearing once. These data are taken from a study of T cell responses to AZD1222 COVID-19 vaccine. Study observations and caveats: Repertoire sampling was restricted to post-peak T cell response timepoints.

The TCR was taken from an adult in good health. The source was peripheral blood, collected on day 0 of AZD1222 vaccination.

This CDR3 is CAWVGREIGVQETQYF. The CDR3 coding sequence is TGTGCCTGGGTGGGGCGGGAGATCGGCGTACAAGAGACCCAGTACTTC. The chain uses TRBV30 and TRBJ2-5, with TRBD2 matching 7 bases. J gave up 2 bases and V 5 bases, and 14 bases lay outside the gene matches. There are 16 residues in the CDR3. CDR1 is GTSNPN, CDR2 SVGIG, per germline (reference sequence).